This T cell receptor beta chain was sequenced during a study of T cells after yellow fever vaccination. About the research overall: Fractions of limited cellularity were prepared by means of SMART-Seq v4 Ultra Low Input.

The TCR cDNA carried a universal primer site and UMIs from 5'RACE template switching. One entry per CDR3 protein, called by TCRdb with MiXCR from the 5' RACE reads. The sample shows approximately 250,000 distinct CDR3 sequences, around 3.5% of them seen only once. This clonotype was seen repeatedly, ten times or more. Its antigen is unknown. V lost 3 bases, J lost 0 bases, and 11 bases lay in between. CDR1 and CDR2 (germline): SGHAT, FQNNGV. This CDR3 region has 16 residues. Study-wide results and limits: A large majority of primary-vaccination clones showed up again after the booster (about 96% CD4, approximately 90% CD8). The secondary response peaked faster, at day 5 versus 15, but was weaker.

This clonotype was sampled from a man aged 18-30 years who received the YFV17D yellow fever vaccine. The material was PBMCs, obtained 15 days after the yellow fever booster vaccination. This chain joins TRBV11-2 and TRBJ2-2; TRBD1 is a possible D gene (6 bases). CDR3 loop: CASSLGAFANTGELFF. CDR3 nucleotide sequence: TGTGCCAGCAGCTTGGGGGCCTTCGCGAACACCGGGGAGCTGTTTTTT. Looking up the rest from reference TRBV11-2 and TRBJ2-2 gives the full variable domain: EAGVAQSPRYKIIEKRQSVAFWCNPISGHATLYWYQQILGQGPKLLIQFQNNGVVDDSQLPKDRFSAERLKGVDSTLKIQPAKLEDSAVYLCASSLGAFANTGELFFGEGSRLTVL.